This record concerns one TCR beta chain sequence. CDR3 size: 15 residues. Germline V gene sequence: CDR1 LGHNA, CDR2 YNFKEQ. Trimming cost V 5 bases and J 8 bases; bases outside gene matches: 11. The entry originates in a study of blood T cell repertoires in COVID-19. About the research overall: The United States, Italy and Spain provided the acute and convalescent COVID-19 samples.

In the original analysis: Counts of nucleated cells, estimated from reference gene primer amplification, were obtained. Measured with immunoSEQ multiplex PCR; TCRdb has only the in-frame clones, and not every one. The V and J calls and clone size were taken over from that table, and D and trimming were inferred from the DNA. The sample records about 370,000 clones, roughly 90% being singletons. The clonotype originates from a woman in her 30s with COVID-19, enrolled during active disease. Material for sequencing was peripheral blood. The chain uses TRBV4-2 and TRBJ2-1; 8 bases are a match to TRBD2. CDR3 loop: CASSYVRGGVDEQFF. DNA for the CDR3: TGTGCCAGCAGCTATGTACGGGGGGGTGTGGATGAGCAGTTCTTC.